This TCR beta chain was identified in a study of regulatory T cells in long-lasting Graves disease. About the study: Graves' patients diagnosed newly had used antithyroid drugs under 3 months.

Investigators prepared the TCR beta libraries by applying iRepertoire HTBI primers and Arm-PCR of CDR3 regions. One entry per CDR3 protein results from TCRdb running MiXCR on the multiplex PCR reads. This sample has 550,000 to 700,000 distinct CDR3 sequences, with around 15% found just once. The length of the CDR3 is 11 residues. V gave up 4 bases and J gave up 6 bases, with 7 bases separating them. The germline V gene has CDR1 DFQATT and CDR2 SNEGSKA (reference sequence). This clonotype was found a few times. Specified time point: newly diagnosed GD, antithyroid drugs for less than 3 months. The authors made the TCR library using RNA they extracted from PBMCs. This sample also appeared in a second study, on T cells in Graves' hyperthyroidism and ophthalmopathy. That source adds: Calling Graves' hyperthyroidism stable meant ophthalmopathy did not progress within 18 months. Every diagnosis used clinical symptoms, serum thyroxine and TRAb, thyroid ultrasound and orbital computed tomography. The study used the HTBI primer set for a first-round RT-PCR of the TCR CDR3.

The sequence was obtained from a man aged 18 to 30 with Graves disease. The chain is built from TRBV20-1 and TRBJ2-1, with a tentative D call TRBD2 (6 bases). Sequenced here: peripheral blood mononuclear cells (PBMCs), sampled at new diagnosis, from a patient treated with antithyroid drugs. CDR3 amino acids: CSAMTSNEQFF. The DNA for the CDR3 is TGCAGTGCTATGACTAGCAATGAGCAGTTCTTC.